These 18 T cell receptor beta chains share one sample of origin, sequenced in a study of T-cell memory formation after mild COVID-19. Via MiXCR, TCRdb re-called the 5' RACE reads, giving one row per CDR3 protein. The profile shows about 290,000 distinct CDR3 sequences, 15% to 20% of them singletons. The sequencing sample was made of PBMCs or a T cell subset sorted from them (not recorded which). The receptors come from a man younger than 35 who had mild COVID-19 (a few samples of this study predate the infection). Cell type and time point are not known.

Ten or more counts support this clonotype. V and J are TRBV12-3 or TRBV12-4 and TRBJ1-4; D might be TRBD1 (5 bases). V lost 6 bases, J lost 11 bases, and 7 bases lay in between. The CDR3 is 10 residues long. DNA of the CDR3: TGTGCCAGCAGACAGGACAAACTGTTTTTT. Protein: CASRQDKLFF.

The chain recombines TRBV12-3 or TRBV12-4 with TRBJ1-4; 7 bases align to TRBD1. V was clipped by 6 bases and J by 8 bases; unmatched bases: 9. The CDR3 runs 14 residues. CDR3 protein: CASRKQGSGEKLFF. CDR3 in DNA: TGTGCCAGCAGAAAACAGGGGAGCGGAGAAAAACTGTTTTTT.

This clonotype occurred a few times. This chain links TRBV6-2 or TRBV6-3 with TRBJ1-5; 7 positions agree with TRBD1. The CDR3 sequence is 16 residues long. V lost 2 bases to trimming and J lost 1 base; unmatched junction nucleotides: 5. Germline-derived CDR1 and CDR2 are MNHEY and SVGEGT. The CDR3 sequence: CASSYHQGESNQPQHF. CDR3 in DNA: TGTGCCAGCAGTTACCATCAGGGGGAGAGCAATCAGCCCCAGCATTTT.

This clonotype has a handful of counts. The chain couples TRBV7-2 to TRBJ2-7, with D unclear. The CDR3 totals 13 residues. The V gene's germline CDR1 is SGHTA and CDR2 FQGNSA. Trimming removed 4 bases from V and 2 bases from J, with 9 bases in between. The CDR3 protein is CASSSGPTYEQYF. As DNA, the CDR3 is TGTGCCAGCAGCTCCGGTCCTACCTACGAGCAGTACTTC. The full variable domain, its missing parts supplied by reference TRBV7-2 and TRBJ2-7, is GAGVSQSPSNKVTEKGKDVELRCDPISGHTALYWYRQSLGQGLEFLIYFQGNSAPDKSGLPSDRFSAERTGGSVSTLTIQRTQQEDSAVYLCASSSGPTYEQYFGPGTRLTVT.

This clonotype came up once. The rearrangement links TRBV7-9 to TRBJ2-2, with a tentative D call TRBD1 (6 bases). Between the trimmed V and J ends, which lost 3 bases and 4 bases, there was a span of 21 bases. CDR3 size: 18 residues. CDR1 and CDR2 (germline): SEHNR, FQNEAQ (reference sequence). CDR3 sequence reads: CASSFGQGKFSGTGELFF. In DNA form, the CDR3 reads TGTGCCAGCAGCTTCGGGCAGGGGAAATTCTCGGGCACCGGGGAGCTGTTTTTT.

This clonotype was seen ten or more times. The V and J genes are TRBV7-3 and TRBJ2-4; 7 bases align to TRBD1. CDR1 is SGHTA and CDR2 is FQGTGA in the germline V gene. The CDR3 runs to 14 residues. The trim removed 5 bases at V and 9 bases at J, leaving 10 bases unmatched. The CDR3 here is CASSLGTANGIQYF. For the CDR3, the DNA is TGTGCCAGCAGCCTAGGGACAGCCAACGGCATTCAGTACTTC.

V gene TRBV2 combines with J gene TRBJ2-2; TRBD1 might be the D (5 bases). Trimming cost V 6 bases and J 6 bases, with 14 bases left between them. The CDR3 spans 14 residues. Germline CDR1 is SNHLY and CDR2 is FYNNEI. CDR3 DNA: TGTGCCAGCAGCGGCCAGGGCATCTCCGGGGAGCTGTTTTTT. It is translated as CASSGQGISGELFF.

The V and J genes are TRBV15 and TRBJ1-1; D not certain. CDR1 is LNHNV, CDR2 YYDKDF, per germline (reference sequence). The CDR3 is 16 amino acids. V was shortened by 4 bases and J by 1 base, with 16 bases between the two germline ends. This CDR3 is CATSTRARRENTEAFF. DNA of the CDR3: TGTGCCACCAGCACTAGGGCCCGGAGGGAGAACACTGAAGCTTTCTTT.

The J gene is TRBJ2-7, the V gene TRBV7-2; 7 bases line up with TRBD1. The germline CDR1 and CDR2 sequences are SGHTA and FQGNSA. The CDR3 is made up of 15 amino acids. J gave up 2 bases and V 5 bases, and 9 bases lay outside the gene matches. This CDR3 is CASSQETGRPYEQYF. CDR3 DNA: TGTGCCAGCAGCCAAGAGACAGGGAGACCCTACGAGCAGTACTTC.

This clonotype was detected ten times or more. The CDR3 nucleotides are TGTGCCAGCAGTTTATGGGGAAGAGGGAACACCGGGGAGCTGTTTTTT. Protein sequence: CASSLWGRGNTGELFF. The chain links TRBV28 to TRBJ2-2, with D unclear. The V gene's germline CDR1 is MDHEN and CDR2 SYDVKM. V was trimmed by 0 bases and J by 1 base, leaving 9 bases between them. The CDR3 has 16 amino acids.

The sample holds many counts of this clonotype. This chain connects TRBV29-1 to TRBJ2-3; D may be TRBD1 (6 bases). Germline-derived CDR1 and CDR2 are SQVTM and ANQGSEA. The CDR3 extends over 13 amino acids. The CDR3 DNA is TGCAGTACCCTGACAGGACTCACAGATACGCAGTATTTT. This sequence encodes CSTLTGLTDTQYF.

This clonotype was observed a handful of times. V and J are TRBV19 and TRBJ1-2, with TRBD1 as a possible D gene (6 bases). This CDR3 spans 20 amino acids. Germline V lookup: CDR1 LNHDA, CDR2 SQIVND (reference sequence). V shed 7 bases and J shed 1 base, with 31 bases lying between them. CDR3 residues: CASTTRKGGPRPYDNYGYTF. The CDR3 nucleotides are TGTGCCAGTACCACGAGAAAGGGGGGGCCTCGACCTTACGATAACTATGGCTACACCTTC.

This clonotype was seen a few times. The chain couples TRBV20-1 to TRBJ2-3; D is perhaps TRBD1 (5 bases). The CDR3 loop spans 15 amino acids. V gave up 0 bases and J gave up 0 bases, with 10 bases separating them. Germline-derived CDR1 and CDR2 are DFQATT and SNEGSKA (reference sequence). The CDR3 sequence is CSARDRQRSTDTQYF. The CDR3 region has the DNA TGCAGTGCTAGAGATCGACAGCGAAGCACAGATACGCAGTATTTT.

This clonotype has just a few counts. J is TRBJ1-5 and V is TRBV4-1; D is ambiguous. This CDR3 is 16 amino acids long. Germline V gene sequence: CDR1 MGHRA, CDR2 YSYEKL. Trimming pared 5 bases from V and 0 bases from J, leaving 14 bases between. CDR3 DNA: TGCGCCAGCAGCTACCGTGGGCAGGATAGCAATCAGCCCCAGCATTTT. Protein sequence: CASSYRGQDSNQPQHF.

The CDR3 DNA is TGCAGCGTTGAAGATCGCCTGGGGGTCCAAGAGACCCAGTACTTC. As protein: CSVEDRLGVQETQYF. The chain links TRBV29-1 to TRBJ2-5; either TRBD1 or TRBD2 may supply D (5 bases each). Germline values: CDR1 SQVTM, CDR2 ANQGSEA. V gave up 0 bases and J gave up 1 base, with 12 bases separating them. The CDR3 totals 15 residues.

V and J are TRBV20-1 and TRBJ2-2; weak D call: TRBD1 (5 bases). Germline V CDR1 and CDR2: DFQATT, SNEGSKA (reference sequence). The V end lost 5 bases, the J end lost 2 bases, and 18 bases lay between the germline ends. The CDR3 is 16 residues long. CDR3 residues: CSASKPGAINTGELFF. CDR3 DNA: TGCAGTGCTTCCAAACCTGGGGCCATTAACACCGGGGAGCTGTTTTTT.

This clonotype came up many times. The rearrangement uses TRBV11-3 and TRBJ2-1; 8 nucleotides align to TRBD2. With V trimmed by 0 bases and J by 2 bases, 9 bases remained unmatched. The CDR3 consists of 18 residues. From germline, CDR1 is SGHNT and CDR2 YENEEA. The CDR3 here is CASSLDQGGSGAYNEQFF. The CDR3 region has the DNA TGTGCCAGCAGCTTAGACCAGGGAGGTAGCGGGGCCTACAATGAGCAGTTCTTC.

This clonotype has ten or more counts. V and J are TRBV10-3 and TRBJ2-5; D assignment may be TRBD1 or TRBD2 (7 bases each). The ends were cut back, 10 bases at V and 4 bases at J, with 22 bases in the middle. The CDR3 has 15 residues. Germline CDR1 is ENHRY and CDR2 is SYGVKD. CDR3 bases: TGTGCCACCAAGAGTCAGGGGGGGCTCCGAGAGACCCAGTACTTC. Protein product: CATKSQGGLRETQYF.